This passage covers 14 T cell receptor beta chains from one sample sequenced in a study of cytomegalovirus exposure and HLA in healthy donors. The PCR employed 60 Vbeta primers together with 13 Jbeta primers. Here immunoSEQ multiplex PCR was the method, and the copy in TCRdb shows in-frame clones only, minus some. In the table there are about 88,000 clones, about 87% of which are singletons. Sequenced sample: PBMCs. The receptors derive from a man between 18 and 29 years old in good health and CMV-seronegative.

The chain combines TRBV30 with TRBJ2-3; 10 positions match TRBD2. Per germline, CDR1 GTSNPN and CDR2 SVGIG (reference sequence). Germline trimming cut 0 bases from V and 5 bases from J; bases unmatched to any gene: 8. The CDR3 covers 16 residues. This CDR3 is CAWSVGAGGSGDTQYF. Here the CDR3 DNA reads TGTGCCTGGAGTGTAGGAGCGGGAGGGTCAGGAGATACGCAGTATTTT.

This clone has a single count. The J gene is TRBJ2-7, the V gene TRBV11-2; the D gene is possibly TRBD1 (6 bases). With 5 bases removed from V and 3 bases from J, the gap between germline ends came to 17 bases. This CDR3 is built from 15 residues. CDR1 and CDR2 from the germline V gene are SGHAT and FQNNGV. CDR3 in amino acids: CASSPSGDTHYEQYF. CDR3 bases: TGTGCCAGCAGCCCTTCAGGGGACACCCACTACGAGCAGTACTTC.

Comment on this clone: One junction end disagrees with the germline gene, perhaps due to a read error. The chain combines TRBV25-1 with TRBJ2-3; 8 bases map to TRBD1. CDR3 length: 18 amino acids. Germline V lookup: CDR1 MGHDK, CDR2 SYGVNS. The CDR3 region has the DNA TGTGCCGGCAGTGAAACACGGACCACAGGGGGGAGGACAGATACGCAGTATTTT. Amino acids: CAGSETRTTGGRTDTQYF.

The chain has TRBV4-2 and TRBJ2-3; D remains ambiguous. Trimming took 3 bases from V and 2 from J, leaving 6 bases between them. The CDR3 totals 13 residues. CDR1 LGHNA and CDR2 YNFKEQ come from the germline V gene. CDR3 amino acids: CASSQADTDTQYF. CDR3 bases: TGTGCCAGCAGCCAGGCCGACACAGATACGCAGTATTTT.

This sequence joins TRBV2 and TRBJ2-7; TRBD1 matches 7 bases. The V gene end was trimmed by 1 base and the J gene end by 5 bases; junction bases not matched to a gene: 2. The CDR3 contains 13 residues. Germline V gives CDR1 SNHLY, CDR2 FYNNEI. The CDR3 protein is CASSEEGADEQYF. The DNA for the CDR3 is TGTGCCAGCAGTGAAGAGGGGGCAGACGAGCAGTACTTC.

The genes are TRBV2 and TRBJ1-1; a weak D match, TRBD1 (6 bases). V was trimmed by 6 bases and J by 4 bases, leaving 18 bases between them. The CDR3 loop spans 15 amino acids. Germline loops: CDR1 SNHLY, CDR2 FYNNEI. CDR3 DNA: TGTGCCAGCAGCCCTAGGACAGTCGCTTCCACTGAAGCTTTCTTT. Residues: CASSPRTVASTEAFF.

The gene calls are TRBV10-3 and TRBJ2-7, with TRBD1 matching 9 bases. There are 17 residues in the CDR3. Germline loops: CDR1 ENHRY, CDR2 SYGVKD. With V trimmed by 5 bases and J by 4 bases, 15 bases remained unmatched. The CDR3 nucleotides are TGTGCCATCAGTTCTCCGGACAGGGGAATCGGCGGGTACGAGCAGTACTTC. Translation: CAISSPDRGIGGYEQYF.

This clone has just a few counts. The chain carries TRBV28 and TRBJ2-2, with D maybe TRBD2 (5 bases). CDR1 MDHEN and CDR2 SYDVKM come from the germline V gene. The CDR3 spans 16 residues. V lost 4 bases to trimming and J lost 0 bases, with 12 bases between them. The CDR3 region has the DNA TGTGCCAGCAGTTACTATCGGGATTCGAACACCGGGGAGCTGTTTTTT. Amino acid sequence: CASSYYRDSNTGELFF.

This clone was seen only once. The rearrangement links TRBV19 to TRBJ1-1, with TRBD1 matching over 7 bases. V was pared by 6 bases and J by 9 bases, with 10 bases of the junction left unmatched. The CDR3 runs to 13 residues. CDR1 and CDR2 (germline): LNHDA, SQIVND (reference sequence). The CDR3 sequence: CASRDGTAEKAFF. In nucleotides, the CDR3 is TGTGCCAGTAGAGACGGGACAGCGGAGAAAGCTTTCTTT.

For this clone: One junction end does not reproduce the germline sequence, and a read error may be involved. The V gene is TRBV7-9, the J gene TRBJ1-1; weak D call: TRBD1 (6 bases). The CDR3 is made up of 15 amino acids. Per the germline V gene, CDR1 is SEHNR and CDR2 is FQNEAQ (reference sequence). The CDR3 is CSSSLSGGANTEAFF. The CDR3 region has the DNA TGTTCCAGCTCCCTTTCCGGGGGGGCGAACACTGAAGCTTTCTTT.

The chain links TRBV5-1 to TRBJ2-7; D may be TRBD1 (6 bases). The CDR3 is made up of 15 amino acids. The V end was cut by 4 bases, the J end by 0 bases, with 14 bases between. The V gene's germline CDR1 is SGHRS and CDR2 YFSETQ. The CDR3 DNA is TGCGCCAGCAGCAGTGGACAGTTGAGCTCCTACGAGCAGTACTTC. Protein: CASSSGQLSSYEQYF.

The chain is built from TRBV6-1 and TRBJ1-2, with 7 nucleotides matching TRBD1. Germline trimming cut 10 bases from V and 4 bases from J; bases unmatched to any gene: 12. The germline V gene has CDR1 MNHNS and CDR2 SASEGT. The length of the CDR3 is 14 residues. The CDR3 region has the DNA TGTGCCACCCAATCAAGGGGGCTGCCCTATGGCTACACCTTC. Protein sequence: CATQSRGLPYGYTF.

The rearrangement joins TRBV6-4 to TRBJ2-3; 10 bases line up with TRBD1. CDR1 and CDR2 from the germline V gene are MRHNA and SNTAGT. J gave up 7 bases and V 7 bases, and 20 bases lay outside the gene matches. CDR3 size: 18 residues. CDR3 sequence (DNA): TGTGCCAGCATTTTCCCGGGACAGGGGTTCCCCGGTTTCCATACGCAGTATTTT. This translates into CASIFPGQGFPGFHTQYF.

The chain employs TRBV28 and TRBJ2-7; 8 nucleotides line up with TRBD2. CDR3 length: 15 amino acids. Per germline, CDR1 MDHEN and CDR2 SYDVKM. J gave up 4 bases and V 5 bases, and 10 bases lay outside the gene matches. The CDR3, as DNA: TGTGCCAGCAGTCCCCCGGGACTAGGGTTATACGAGCAGTACTTC. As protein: CASSPPGLGLYEQYF.